The clone carrying this TCR beta chain has a count of ten or more. The antigen is not known. The data are from a study of T-cell memory formation after mild COVID-19. General study points: Memory from before infection featured some responding clones, which suggests cross-reactive memory joined.

Constant-segment primers were used for 5'RACE, and the resulting TCR alpha and TCR beta cDNA libraries carried sample barcodes and UMIs. One entry per CDR3 protein, called by TCRdb with MiXCR from the 5' RACE reads. The sample has a few hundred thousand distinct CDR3 sequences; around 15% are singletons. The germline CDR1 and CDR2 sequences are LNHDA and SQIVND (reference sequence). V lost 6 bases to trimming and J lost 10 bases, with 15 bases between them. The CDR3 is 12 residues long. The origin of this receptor is a man younger than 35 who had mild COVID-19 (a few samples of this study predate the infection). Cell type and time point are not known. The rearrangement uses TRBV19 and TRBJ1-1; D remains ambiguous. Material: PBMCs or a T cell subset sorted from them (not recorded which). The CDR3, as DNA: TGTGCCAGTAGCCTAAGCGCAGGCCCAGCTTTCTTT. The encoded protein is CASSLSAGPAFF.